What follows are 9 T cell receptor beta chains derived from one specimen sequenced in a study of a mutant IDH1 vaccine in newly diagnosed glioma. The sample's time point: week 23, last vaccination. In the vaccine, a single dose held 300 ug of the mutant IDH1 20-mer peptide, along with topical imiquimod. The data were produced by immunoSEQ multiplex PCR, yet TCRdb's version contains in-frame clones alone and is incomplete. Of around 34,000 clones in the sample, 81% were seen once. These receptors lack a known antigen. The sequenced sample was PBMCs, obtained from a glioma patient whose treatment included an IDH1 peptide vaccine. These receptors were obtained from a man aged 40-55 years with glioma.

The table lists this clone with a few counts. The J gene is TRBJ1-1, the V gene TRBV6-6; TRBD1 is a possible D gene (6 bases). The CDR3 extends over 14 amino acids. The V end lost 1 base, the J end lost 5 bases, and 11 bases lay between the germline ends. Germline V gene data show CDR1 as MNHNY and CDR2 as SVGAGI (reference sequence). CDR3 nucleotide sequence: TGTGCCAGCAGTTACTTTGGGGGCGGAACTGAAGCTTTCTTT. This codes for CASSYFGGGTEAFF.

The chain is built from TRBV2 and TRBJ1-6; no clear D gene. The CDR3 contains 13 residues. V was shortened by 11 bases and J by 7 bases, with 15 bases between the two germline ends. Germline CDR1 SNHLY, CDR2 FYNNEI. CDR3 region: CAGPGDGNSPLHF. The CDR3 coding sequence is TGTGCCGGGCCTGGGGATGGCAATTCACCCCTCCACTTT.

V and J are TRBV29-1 and TRBJ2-4; the match to TRBD1 covers 10 bases. Germline V gives CDR1 SQVTM, CDR2 ANQGSEA. With 3 bases clipped from V and 5 bases from J, the junction kept 1 base outside the gene matches. The CDR3 contains 13 residues. CDR3 nucleotide sequence: TGCAGCGTTGAGGGACAGGGGCAAAACATTCAGTACTTC. Translation gives CSVEGQGQNIQYF.

This clone was found a few times. V usage is TRBV19 and J usage is TRBJ2-6, with a weak D call TRBD1 (5 bases). V was clipped by 0 bases and J by 0 bases, with 9 bases between them. The CDR3 length is 17 residues. The germline CDR1 and CDR2 sequences are LNHDA and SQIVND (reference sequence). CDR3 protein: CASSIDLGLSGANVLTF. As DNA, the CDR3 is TGTGCCAGTAGTATAGATCTGGGGCTCTCTGGGGCCAACGTCCTGACTTTC.

The chain links TRBV6-6 to TRBJ2-5, with 8 bases aligning to TRBD1. V shed 6 bases and J 3 bases; nucleotides not matched to a gene: 6. CDR3 length equals 14 residues. The germline V gene encodes CDR1 MNHNY and CDR2 SVGAGI (reference sequence). The CDR3 DNA follows: TGTGCCAGCAGCCGCGGACAGGGAAAAGAGACCCAGTACTTC. Its translation is CASSRGQGKETQYF.

V gene TRBV12-5 combines with J gene TRBJ2-1, with 10 bases identical to TRBD1. J gave up 7 bases and V 0 bases, and 9 bases lay outside the gene matches. Germline values: CDR1 LGHNT, CDR2 FRNRAP. The CDR3 sequence is 17 residues long. Written as DNA, the CDR3 is TGTGCTAGTGGTTTGGTAGCCGGGACAGGGGTTGAGAATGAGCAGTTCTTC. Translating it yields CASGLVAGTGVENEQFF.

The chain is built from TRBV5-4 and TRBJ2-2; 8 positions match TRBD2. Germline CDR1 reads SGHNT; CDR2 reads YYREEE (reference sequence). The CDR3 length is 17 residues. Trimming took 0 bases from V and 6 from J; bases not matched to a gene: 10. CDR3 amino acids: CASSLASRGGPAGELFF. The CDR3 coding sequence is TGTGCCAGCAGCTTGGCCTCTCGGGGGGGCCCCGCCGGGGAGCTGTTTTTT.

J is TRBJ2-1 and V is TRBV19, with TRBD2 identical over 7 bases. The CDR3 length is 13 residues. Trimming at V came to 4 bases and at J to 6 bases, leaving 3 bases not matched to a gene. The germline V gene encodes CDR1 LNHDA and CDR2 SQIVND (reference sequence). CDR3 DNA sequence: TGTGCCAGTAGTAGCGGGAGACCCAATGAGCAGTTCTTC. This translates into CASSSGRPNEQFF.

This chain links TRBV5-1 with TRBJ1-5; D not certain. CDR3 length equals 16 residues. Germline CDR1 and CDR2: SGHRS and YFSETQ. V lost 0 bases and J 2 bases, leaving 12 bases between the germline ends. The DNA for the CDR3 is TGCGCCAGCAGCTTGGGAGGTCGGAACGGCAATCAGCCCCAGCATTTT. Amino acid sequence: CASSLGGRNGNQPQHF.